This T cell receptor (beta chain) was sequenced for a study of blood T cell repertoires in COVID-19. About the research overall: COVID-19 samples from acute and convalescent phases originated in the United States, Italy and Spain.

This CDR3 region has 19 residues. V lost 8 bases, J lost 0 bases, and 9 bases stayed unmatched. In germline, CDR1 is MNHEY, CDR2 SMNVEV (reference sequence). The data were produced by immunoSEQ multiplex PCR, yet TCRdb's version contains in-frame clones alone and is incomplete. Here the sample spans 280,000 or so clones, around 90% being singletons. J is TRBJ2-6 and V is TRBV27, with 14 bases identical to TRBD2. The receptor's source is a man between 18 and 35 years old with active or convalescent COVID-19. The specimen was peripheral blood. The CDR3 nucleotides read TGTGCCAGCGGGGCATACGGGACTAGCGGGGGCTCTGGGGCCAACGTCCTGACTTTC. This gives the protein CASGAYGTSGGSGANVLTF.